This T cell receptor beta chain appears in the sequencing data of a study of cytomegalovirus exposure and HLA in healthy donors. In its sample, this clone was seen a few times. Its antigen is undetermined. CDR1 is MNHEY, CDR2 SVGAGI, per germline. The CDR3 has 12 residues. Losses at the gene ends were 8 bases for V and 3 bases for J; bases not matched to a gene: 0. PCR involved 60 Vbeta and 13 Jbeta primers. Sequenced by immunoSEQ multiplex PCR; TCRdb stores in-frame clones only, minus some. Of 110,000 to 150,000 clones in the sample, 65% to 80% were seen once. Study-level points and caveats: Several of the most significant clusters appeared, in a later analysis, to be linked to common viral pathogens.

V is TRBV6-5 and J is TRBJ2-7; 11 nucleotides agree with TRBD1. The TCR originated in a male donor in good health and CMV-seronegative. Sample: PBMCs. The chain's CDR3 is CASGTGGYEQYF. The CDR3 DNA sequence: TGTGCCAGCGGGACAGGGGGCTACGAGCAGTACTTC.